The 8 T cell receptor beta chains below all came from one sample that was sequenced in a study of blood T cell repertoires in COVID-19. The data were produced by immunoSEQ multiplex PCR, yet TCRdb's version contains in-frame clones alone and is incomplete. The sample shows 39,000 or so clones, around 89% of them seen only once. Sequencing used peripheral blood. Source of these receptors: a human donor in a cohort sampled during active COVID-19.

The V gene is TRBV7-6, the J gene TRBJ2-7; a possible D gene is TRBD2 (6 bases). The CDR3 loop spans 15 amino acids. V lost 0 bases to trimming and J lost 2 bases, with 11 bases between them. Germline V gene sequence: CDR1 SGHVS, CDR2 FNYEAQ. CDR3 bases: TGTGCCAGCAGCTTAGCTCTCCTAGCGACCTACGAGCAGTACTTC. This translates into CASSLALLATYEQYF.

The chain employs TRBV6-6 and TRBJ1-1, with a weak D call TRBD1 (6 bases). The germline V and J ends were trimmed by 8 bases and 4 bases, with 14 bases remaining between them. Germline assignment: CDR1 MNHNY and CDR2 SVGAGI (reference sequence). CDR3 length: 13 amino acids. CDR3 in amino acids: CASGGGRFTEAFF. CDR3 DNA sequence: TGTGCCAGCGGGGGGGGCCGGTTCACTGAAGCTTTCTTT.

The CDR3 DNA reads TGTGCCAGCAGCTTAGGAATCAGATTATTCGAAAAACTGTTTTTT. The encoded protein is CASSLGIRLFEKLFF. This rearrangement joins TRBV7-2 to TRBJ1-4; D ambiguous. Germline values: CDR1 SGHTA, CDR2 FQGNSA. V lost 1 base to trimming and J lost 8 bases, with 14 bases between them. The CDR3 totals 15 residues.

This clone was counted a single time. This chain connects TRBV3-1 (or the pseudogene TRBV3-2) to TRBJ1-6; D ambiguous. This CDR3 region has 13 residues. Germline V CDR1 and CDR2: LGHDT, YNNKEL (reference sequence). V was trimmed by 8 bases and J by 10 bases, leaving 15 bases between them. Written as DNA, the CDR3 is TGTGCCAGCTCCGGAGGTATTACCTCACCCCTCCACTTT. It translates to CASSGGITSPLHF.

The CDR3 DNA follows: TGTGCCGGGGGGACAGGGCAAGAGACCCAGTACTTC. Its protein is CAGGTGQETQYF. The rearrangement links TRBV5-8 to TRBJ2-5, with TRBD1 identical over 9 bases. Germline loops: CDR1 SGHTS, CDR2 YDEGEE. This CDR3 comprises 12 residues. V was clipped by 10 bases and J by 2 bases; unmatched bases: 3.

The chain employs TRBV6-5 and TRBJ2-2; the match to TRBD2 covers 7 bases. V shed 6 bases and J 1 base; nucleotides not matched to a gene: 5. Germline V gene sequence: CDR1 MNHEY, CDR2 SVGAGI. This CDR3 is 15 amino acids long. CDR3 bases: TGTGCCAGCAGGGGATCTAGCGGGAACACCGGGGAGCTGTTTTTT. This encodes CASRGSSGNTGELFF.

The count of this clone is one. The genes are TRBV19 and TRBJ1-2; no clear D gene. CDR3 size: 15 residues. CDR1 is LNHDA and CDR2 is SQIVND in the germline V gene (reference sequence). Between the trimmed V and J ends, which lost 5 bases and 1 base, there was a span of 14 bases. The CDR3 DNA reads TGTGCCAGTAGTTCCCGGGCCGGGAGTAACTATGGCTACACCTTC. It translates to CASSSRAGSNYGYTF.

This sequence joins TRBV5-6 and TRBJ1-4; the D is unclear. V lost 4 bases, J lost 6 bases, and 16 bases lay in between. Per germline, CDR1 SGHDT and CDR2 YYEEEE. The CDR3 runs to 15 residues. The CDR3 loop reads CASSIDSSRHEKLFF. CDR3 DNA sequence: TGTGCCAGCAGCATCGACTCCTCAAGGCATGAAAAACTGTTTTTT.